The 27 T cell receptor beta chains given below trace back to one sample, sequenced in a study of post-analysis software for immune sequencing data. Study-level findings and limits: Roughly 5 TRBV segments, TRBV5-6, TRBV5-1 and TRBV20-1 among them, were found more frequent in patients than controls.

Presence of unique molecular identifiers characterized the TCR beta cDNA libraries. TCRdb re-called the PCR reads with MiXCR, one entry per CDR3 protein. The sample has about 260,000 distinct CDR3 sequences, just over 35% seen once. Their antigens remain unidentified. Specimen: blood. These receptors came from a girl between 5 and 17 years old with multiple sclerosis.

The sample holds many counts of this clonotype. This sequence joins TRBV9 and TRBJ1-4; D gene unclear. V gave up 0 bases and J gave up 7 bases, with 13 bases separating them. The CDR3 contains 15 residues. Germline assignment: CDR1 SGDLS and CDR2 YYNGEE. The CDR3 sequence is CASSVAVGVGEKLFF. The CDR3, as DNA: TGTGCCAGCAGCGTAGCTGTGGGAGTGGGTGAAAAACTGTTTTTT.

J is TRBJ2-7 and V is TRBV20-1, with TRBD2 as a possible D gene (6 bases). Germline-derived CDR1 and CDR2 are DFQATT and SNEGSKA (reference sequence). CDR3 size: 16 residues. V was clipped by 6 bases and J by 12 bases, with 33 bases between them. CDR3 residues: CSAPGGDQALKNIRYF. Written as DNA, the CDR3 is TGCAGTGCCCCCGGAGGGGACCAAGCCCTTAAAAACATTCGGTACTTC.

The rearrangement uses TRBV7-2 and TRBJ1-2, with a weak D call TRBD1 (5 bases). V dropped 7 bases and J dropped 4 bases, with 10 bases sitting between them. The germline CDR1 and CDR2 sequences are SGHTA and FQGNSA. The CDR3 is made up of 12 amino acids. The CDR3 loop is CASTTGTYGYTF. CDR3 sequence (DNA): TGTGCCAGCACCACAGGAACCTATGGCTACACCTTC. The complete variable domain, with remaining parts taken from reference TRBV7-2 and TRBJ1-2, reads GAGVSQSPSNKVTEKGKDVELRCDPISGHTALYWYRQSLGQGLEFLIYFQGNSAPDKSGLPSDRFSAERTGGSVSTLTIQRTQQEDSAVYLCASTTGTYGYTFGSGTRLTVV.

This clonotype was found a few times. The V and J genes are TRBV7-2 and TRBJ1-5; possibly TRBD1 for D (6 bases). The germline gives CDR1 SGHTA, CDR2 FQGNSA. This CDR3 contains 14 residues. Trimming cost V 4 bases and J 6 bases, with 13 bases left between them. Here the CDR3 reads CASSYAGETQPQHF. The DNA of the CDR3 is TGTGCCAGCAGCTATGCAGGGGAGACTCAGCCCCAGCATTTT.

V and J are TRBV4-3 and TRBJ2-4, with D unresolved. Germline-derived CDR1 and CDR2 are LGHNA and YSLEER. This CDR3 region has 17 residues. The germline V and J ends were trimmed by 1 base and 0 bases, with 13 bases remaining between them. The CDR3 DNA reads as TGCGCCAGCAGCCAAGGTGATCCCTTAGGAGCCAAAAACATTCAGTACTTC. Its protein product is CASSQGDPLGAKNIQYF.

In its sample, this clonotype was seen many times. V and J are TRBV7-9 and TRBJ2-1; tentatively, D is TRBD1 or TRBD2 (6 bases each). The CDR3 has 14 amino acids. Trimming left V 5 bases short and J 7 bases short, with 15 bases between. Germline CDR1 SEHNR, CDR2 FQNEAQ (reference sequence). This chain's CDR3 is CASSLPGAWNEQFF. CDR3 DNA sequence: TGTGCCAGCAGCCTCCCGGGGGCTTGGAATGAGCAGTTCTTC.

CDR3 sequence: CASSLVRVNTEAFF. CDR3 in DNA: TGTGCCAGCAGCTTGGTGCGGGTGAACACTGAAGCTTTCTTT. V gene TRBV5-5 combines with J gene TRBJ1-1; D is uncertain. Trimming left V 0 bases short and J 0 bases short, with 6 bases between. The CDR3 length is 14 residues. Germline V gives CDR1 SGHKS, CDR2 YYEKEE (reference sequence).

This clonotype was counted only a few times. The chain carries TRBV20-1 and TRBJ2-1; the match to TRBD2 covers 11 bases. The germline V gene has CDR1 DFQATT and CDR2 SNEGSKA (reference sequence). The CDR3 extends over 15 amino acids. The J segment lost 3 bases and the V segment lost 5 bases, leaving 6 bases of the junction unmatched. CDR3 in amino acids: CSAPRLAGIYNEQFF. The CDR3 region has the DNA TGCAGTGCTCCCAGACTAGCGGGGATCTACAATGAGCAGTTCTTC.

Only one count was recorded for this clonotype. This may be a read error: a much more frequent sequence differs by one nucleotide. The J gene is TRBJ1-5, the V gene TRBV6-5, with a weak D call TRBD1 (5 bases). Germline CDR1 MNHEY, CDR2 SVGAGI. The CDR3 spans 14 residues. CDR3 sequence reads: CASSDRQYNRPQHF. For the CDR3, the DNA is TGTGCCAGCAGTGACCGACAGTACAATCGGCCCCAGCATTTT.

This clonotype showed up many times. The chain recombines TRBV5-6 with TRBJ2-5, with TRBD1 matching over 9 bases. The CDR3 is 16 residues long. The trim removed 2 bases at V and 1 base at J, leaving 6 bases unmatched. Germline V gene sequence: CDR1 SGHDT, CDR2 YYEEEE. The CDR3 DNA reads TGTGCCAGCAGCTTAGGGACAGGGTCCCCCCAAGAGACCCAGTACTTC. Protein sequence: CASSLGTGSPQETQYF.

This clonotype was counted many times. The chain carries TRBV12-3 or TRBV12-4 and TRBJ1-1; D gene unclear. The V and J ends lost 7 bases and 1 base respectively, with 16 bases between them. This CDR3 is built from 15 residues. CDR3 sequence (DNA): TGTGCCAGCAACTTAGGGATTAGGTCGAACACTGAAGCTTTCTTT. Its translation is CASNLGIRSNTEAFF.

This clonotype was observed at least ten times. The genes are TRBV7-9 and TRBJ2-5; D possibly corresponds to TRBD2 (6 bases). Germline V gives CDR1 SEHNR, CDR2 FQNEAQ (reference sequence). The V end lost 11 bases, the J end lost 4 bases, and 8 bases lay between the germline ends. This CDR3 comprises 10 residues. CDR3 DNA sequence: TGTGCCGTGGGAGGAGAGACCCAGTACTTC. The encoded protein is CAVGGETQYF.

V and J are TRBV5-1 and TRBJ1-1; 7 nucleotides align to TRBD1. This CDR3 is built from 14 residues. The trim removed 4 bases at V and 5 bases at J, leaving 8 bases unmatched. Germline V gene data show CDR1 as SGHRS and CDR2 as YFSETQ. The CDR3 spells CASSGEQGRTEAFF. CDR3 nucleotide sequence: TGCGCCAGCAGCGGGGAACAGGGGAGGACTGAAGCTTTCTTT.

About this clonotype itself: This could be a read error, since a much larger clone is one nucleotide away. The V and J genes are TRBV12-3 or TRBV12-4 and TRBJ1-1, with 7 bases fitting TRBD1. The CDR3 runs 14 residues. V shed 5 bases, J shed 2 bases, and the junction held 5 bases outside the gene matches. CDR3 protein: CASSGTAINTEAFF. The CDR3 nucleotides are TGTGCCAGCAGTGGGACAGCTATAAACACTGAAGCTTTCTTT.

About this clonotype itself: Possible read error: a much larger clone is one base away. The CDR3 does not end in the conserved phenylalanine or tryptophan, so this is likely a read error. The chain uses TRBV20-1 and TRBJ1-2; 11 bases align to TRBD1. With 0 bases clipped from V and 6 bases from J, the junction kept 3 bases outside the gene matches. In germline, CDR1 is DFQATT, CDR2 SNEGSKA (reference sequence). CDR3 size: 14 residues. In DNA, the CDR3 is TGCAGTGCTAGAGACGGACAGGGGGCCCATGGCTACACCTGC. Its protein product is CSARDGQGAHGYTC.

DNA for the CDR3: TGTGCCAGCTCACGGGACATCTACGAGCAGTACTTC. Translation: CASSRDIYEQYF. This chain joins TRBV18 and TRBJ2-7, with D perhaps matching TRBD1 (6 bases). The V and J ends lost 4 bases and 3 bases respectively, with 7 bases between them. Germline assignment: CDR1 KGHSH and CDR2 LQKENI. The CDR3 loop spans 12 amino acids.

This clonotype was counted a few times. The rearrangement joins TRBV3-1 to TRBJ1-1, with D unresolved. This CDR3 spans 12 amino acids. In germline, CDR1 is LGHDT, CDR2 YNNKEL (reference sequence). Between the trimmed V and J ends, which lost 2 bases and 8 bases, there was a span of 9 bases. The CDR3 nucleotides read TGTGCCAGCAGCCAATCGGCGAGGGAAGCTTTCTTT. Protein: CASSQSAREAFF.

This clonotype occurred many times. This sequence joins TRBV29-1 and TRBJ2-1; the D gene could be TRBD1 or TRBD2 (5 bases each). This CDR3 region has 14 residues. Germline V gives CDR1 SQVTM, CDR2 ANQGSEA. With 7 bases removed from V and 7 bases from J, the gap between germline ends came to 20 bases. CDR3 in amino acids: CSAGVSNWGNEQFF. The DNA of the CDR3 is TGCAGCGCCGGCGTGAGCAATTGGGGGAATGAGCAGTTCTTC.

As concerns this clonotype: The germline gene is not matched at one end of the junction; a read error may be the cause. V gene TRBV7-9 combines with J gene TRBJ1-2; D gene unclear. The CDR3 consists of 13 residues. Germline assignment: CDR1 SEHNR and CDR2 FQNEAQ (reference sequence). CDR3 in amino acids: CAGSGLGPYGYTF. As DNA, the CDR3 is TGTGCCGGCAGCGGTCTAGGACCTTATGGCTACACCTTC.

The chain couples TRBV20-1 to TRBJ2-5, with 8 positions matching TRBD1. V lost 1 base to trimming and J lost 0 bases; unmatched junction nucleotides: 7. Germline CDR1 and CDR2: DFQATT and SNEGSKA (reference sequence). The CDR3 contains 16 residues. For the CDR3, the DNA is TGCAGTGCTAGAGGCGACAGGGGCGAAGACCAAGAGACCCAGTACTTC. Translating it yields CSARGDRGEDQETQYF.

This clonotype has at least ten counts. In DNA form, the CDR3 reads TGCGCCAGCAGAGACAGTGGACCCACAGATACGCAGTATTTT. Protein sequence: CASRDSGPTDTQYF. The chain combines TRBV5-1 with TRBJ2-3, with D perhaps TRBD1 (5 bases). V lost 5 bases, J lost 2 bases, and 12 bases lay in between. The germline gives CDR1 SGHRS, CDR2 YFSETQ. This CDR3 contains 14 residues.

Concerning this clonotype: A read error may be the cause here, since a much bigger clone is one base away. V is TRBV6-1 and J is TRBJ2-5; no clear D gene. This CDR3 is built from 14 residues. From germline, CDR1 is MNHNS and CDR2 SASEGT. V was pared by 5 bases and J by 11 bases, with 21 bases between. The CDR3 DNA reads as TGTGCCAGCAGTCAAATCCCCCGGCCCCATGAGCAGTACTTC. Translating it yields CASSQIPRPHEQYF.

In this sample, this clonotype turned up many times. This chain uses TRBV2 with TRBJ1-5; 9 nucleotides line up with TRBD1. This CDR3 is 15 amino acids long. V trimming: 6 bases; J trimming: 2 bases; junction bases outside the gene matches: 5. Germline V gives CDR1 SNHLY, CDR2 FYNNEI. In DNA form, the CDR3 reads TGTGCCAGCAGGCACAGGGGGCAGGGCAATCAGCCCCAGCATTTT. This gives the protein CASRHRGQGNQPQHF.

About this clonotype: Possible read error: a much larger clone is one base away. The chain is built from TRBV6-6 and TRBJ2-7, with D tentatively TRBD2 (5 bases). Germline lookup yields CDR1 MNHNY and CDR2 SVGAGI (reference sequence). The CDR3 contains 13 residues. In nucleotides, the CDR3 is TGTGCCAGCGGACCAGGACTCTCCTACGAGCGGTACTTC. Its translation: CASGPGLSYERYF.

A remark on this clonotype: A read error may be the cause here, since a much bigger clone is one base away. This chain links TRBV5-1 with TRBJ1-1; D ambiguous. In germline, CDR1 is SGHRS, CDR2 YFSETQ. This CDR3 has 14 amino acids. CDR3 in amino acids: CASGFRGENTEAFF. CDR3 coding DNA: TGCGCCAGCGGCTTCCGGGGAGAGAACACTGAAGCTTTCTTT.

The table lists this clonotype with many counts. The genes are TRBV7-2 and TRBJ2-1; 9 positions match TRBD2. Germline-derived CDR1 and CDR2 are SGHTA and FQGNSA. J was trimmed by 8 bases and V by 1 base; bases with no gene match: 6. The CDR3 runs 15 residues. CDR3 nucleotides: TGTGCCAGCAGCTTAGGCAGGACTAGCGTCCATGAGCAGTTCTTC. Amino acids: CASSLGRTSVHEQFF.

This chain links TRBV12-3 or TRBV12-4 with TRBJ2-4, with a weak D call TRBD1 (6 bases). The V end was cut by 7 bases, the J end by 6 bases, with 13 bases between. The CDR3 is 13 residues long. The CDR3: CASTLGQPNIQYF. The CDR3 DNA is TGTGCCAGCACGTTAGGACAGCCAAACATTCAGTACTTC.